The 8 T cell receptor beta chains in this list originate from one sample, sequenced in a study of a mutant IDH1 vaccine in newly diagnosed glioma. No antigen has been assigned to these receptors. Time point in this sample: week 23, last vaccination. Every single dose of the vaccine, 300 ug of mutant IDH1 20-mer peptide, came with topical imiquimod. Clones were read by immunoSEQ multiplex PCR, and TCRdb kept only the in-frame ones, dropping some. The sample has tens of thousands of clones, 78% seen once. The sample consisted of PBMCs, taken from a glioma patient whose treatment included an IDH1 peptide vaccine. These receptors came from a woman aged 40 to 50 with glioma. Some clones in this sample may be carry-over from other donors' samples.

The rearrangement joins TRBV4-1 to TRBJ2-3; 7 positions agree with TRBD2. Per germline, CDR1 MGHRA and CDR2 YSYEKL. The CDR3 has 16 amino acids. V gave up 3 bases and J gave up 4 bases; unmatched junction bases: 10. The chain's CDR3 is CASSHPGALAADTQYF. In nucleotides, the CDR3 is TGCGCCAGCAGCCATCCCGGGGCGCTAGCGGCAGATACGCAGTATTTT.

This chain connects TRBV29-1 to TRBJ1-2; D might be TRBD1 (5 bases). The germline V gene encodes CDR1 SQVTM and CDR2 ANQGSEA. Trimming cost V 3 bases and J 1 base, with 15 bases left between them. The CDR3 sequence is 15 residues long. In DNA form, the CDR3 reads TGCAGCGTTGAGGACACTCAAAAGAATAACTATGGCTACACCTTC. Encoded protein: CSVEDTQKNNYGYTF. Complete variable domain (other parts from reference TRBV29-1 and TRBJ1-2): SAVISQKPSRDICQRGTSLTIQCQVDSQVTMMFWYRQQPGQSLTLIATANQGSEATYESGFVIDKFPISRPNLTFSTLTVSNMSPEDSSIYLCSVEDTQKNNYGYTFGSGTRLTVV.

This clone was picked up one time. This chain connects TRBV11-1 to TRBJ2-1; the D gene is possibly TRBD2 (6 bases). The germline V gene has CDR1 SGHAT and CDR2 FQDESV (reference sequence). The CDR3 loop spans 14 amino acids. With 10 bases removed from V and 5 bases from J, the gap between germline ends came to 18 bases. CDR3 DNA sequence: TGTGCCACCTCATGGGGGTGGGGGGACAATGAGCAGTTCTTC. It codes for CATSWGWGDNEQFF.

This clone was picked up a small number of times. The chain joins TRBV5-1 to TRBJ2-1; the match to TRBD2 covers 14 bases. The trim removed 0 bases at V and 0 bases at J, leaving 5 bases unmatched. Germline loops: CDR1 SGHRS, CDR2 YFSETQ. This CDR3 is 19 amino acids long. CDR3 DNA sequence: TGCGCCAGCAGCTTGGCCGGACTAGCGGGAGGTCTCTCCTACAATGAGCAGTTCTTC. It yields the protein CASSLAGLAGGLSYNEQFF. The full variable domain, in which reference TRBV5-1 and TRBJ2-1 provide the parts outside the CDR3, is KAGVTQTPRYLIKTRGQQVTLSCSPISGHRSVSWYQQTPGQGLQFLFEYFSETQRNKGNFPGRFSGRQFSNSRSEMNVSTLELGDSALYLCASSLAGLAGGLSYNEQFFGPGTRLTVL.

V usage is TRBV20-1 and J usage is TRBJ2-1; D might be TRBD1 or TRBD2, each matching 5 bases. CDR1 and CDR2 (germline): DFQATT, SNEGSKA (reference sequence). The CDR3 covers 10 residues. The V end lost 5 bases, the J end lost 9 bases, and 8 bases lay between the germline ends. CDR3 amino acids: CSAPGAEQFF. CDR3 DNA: TGCAGTGCTCCCGGGGCTGAGCAGTTCTTC.

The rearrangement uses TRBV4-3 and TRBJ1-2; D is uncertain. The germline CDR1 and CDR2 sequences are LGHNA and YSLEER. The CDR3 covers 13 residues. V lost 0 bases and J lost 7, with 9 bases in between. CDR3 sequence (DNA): TGCGCCAGCAGCCAAGATGGCGCAGCTGGCTACACCTTC. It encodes CASSQDGAAGYTF.

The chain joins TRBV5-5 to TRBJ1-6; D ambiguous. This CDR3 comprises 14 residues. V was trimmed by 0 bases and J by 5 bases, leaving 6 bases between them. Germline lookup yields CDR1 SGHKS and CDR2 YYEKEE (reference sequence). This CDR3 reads CASSLDVNNSPLHF. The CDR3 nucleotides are TGTGCCAGCAGCTTGGATGTTAATAATTCACCCCTCCACTTT.

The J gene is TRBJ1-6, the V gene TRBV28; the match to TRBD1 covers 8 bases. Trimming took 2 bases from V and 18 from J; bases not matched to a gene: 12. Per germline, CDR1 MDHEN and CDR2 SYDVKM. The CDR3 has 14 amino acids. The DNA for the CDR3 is TGTGCCAGCAGTTTAAATGGACAGGGCAAGACCTACCACTTT. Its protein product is CASSLNGQGKTYHF.